The 27 T cell receptor beta chains reported below all come from one sample, sequenced in a study of T cells after yellow fever vaccination. TCRdb processed the 5' RACE reads anew with MiXCR; each CDR3 protein has one entry. The sample carries around 110,000 distinct CDR3 sequences, more than 7.5% recorded once. Sequenced material: CD8+ T cells sorted from PBMCs, taken 45 days after the yellow fever booster vaccination. The source of these receptors is a man aged 25-45 years who received the YFV17D yellow fever vaccine.

This clonotype was recorded many times. The chain uses TRBV11-2 and TRBJ2-2; 14 bases fit TRBD2. CDR1 and CDR2 (germline): SGHAT, FQNNGV. There are 20 residues in the CDR3. With 2 bases clipped from V and 5 bases from J, the junction kept 13 bases outside the gene matches. The CDR3 DNA sequence: TGTGCCAGCAGCTTACCCGGGACTAGCGGGAGCCTCCCATGGACCGGGGAGCTGTTTTTT. This codes for CASSLPGTSGSLPWTGELFF.

The gene calls are TRBV5-4 and TRBJ2-7, with a possible D match to TRBD2 (6 bases). The CDR3 has 11 amino acids. Germline CDR1 SGHNT, CDR2 YYREEE (reference sequence). V lost 5 bases, J lost 7 bases, and 10 bases lay in between. This CDR3 is CASSGGNEQYF. The CDR3 DNA reads as TGTGCCAGCAGTGGCGGGAATGAGCAGTACTTC.

This chain uses TRBV7-6 with TRBJ2-5; no clear D. Trimming shortened V by 1 base and J by 4 bases, and 7 bases separated the two germline ends. The CDR3 length is 13 residues. CDR1 is SGHVS and CDR2 is FNYEAQ in the germline V gene. The CDR3 DNA reads as TGTGCCAGCAGCTTAGTCCTAAGAGAGACCCAGTACTTC. This encodes CASSLVLRETQYF.

This clonotype appeared a few times. J is TRBJ2-4 and V is TRBV5-1; D is possibly TRBD1 or TRBD2 (6 bases each). Germline V gene sequence: CDR1 SGHRS, CDR2 YFSETQ. The CDR3 spans 16 residues. V dropped 4 bases and J dropped 6 bases, with 20 bases sitting between them. CDR3 sequence (DNA): TGCGCCAGCAGCCCGAAGGAGGGGGAGGATAGAAACATTCAGTACTTC. It yields the protein CASSPKEGEDRNIQYF.

The chain carries TRBV7-9 and TRBJ2-1; 10 bases are a match to TRBD2. Per the germline V gene, CDR1 is SEHNR and CDR2 is FQNEAQ (reference sequence). This CDR3 spans 15 amino acids. With 5 bases clipped from V and 5 bases from J, the junction kept 6 bases outside the gene matches. CDR3 protein: CASSATSGVDNEQFF. CDR3 DNA sequence: TGTGCCAGCAGCGCAACTAGCGGGGTTGACAATGAGCAGTTCTTC.

The chain joins TRBV20-1 to TRBJ1-2, with D unresolved. The germline V gene has CDR1 DFQATT and CDR2 SNEGSKA (reference sequence). CDR3 length: 12 residues. With 4 bases removed from V and 5 bases from J, the gap between germline ends came to 11 bases. The CDR3 loop is CSANPTGYGYTF. The CDR3 nucleotides are TGCAGTGCTAACCCGACCGGATATGGCTACACCTTC.

This clonotype showed up just a few times. V gene TRBV12-3 or TRBV12-4 combines with J gene TRBJ1-1; D ambiguous. This CDR3 is built from 12 residues. Trimming took off 3 bases at V and 12 bases at J, with 14 bases between the two ends. The CDR3 protein is CASSFGTSRTFF. The DNA of the CDR3 is TGTGCCAGCAGTTTCGGCACCTCGAGAACTTTCTTT.

This clonotype was recorded many times. This chain connects TRBV12-3 or TRBV12-4 to TRBJ2-7, with D perhaps TRBD1 (5 bases). The CDR3 covers 13 residues. V dropped 5 bases and J dropped 3 bases, with 11 bases sitting between them. The DNA for the CDR3 is TGTGCCAGCAGTCTCAGGGTCGTCTACGAGCAGTACTTC. Protein sequence: CASSLRVVYEQYF.

Many counts were recorded for this clonotype. This chain joins TRBV12-3 or TRBV12-4 and TRBJ1-1; D unresolved. CDR3 length: 11 amino acids. V was cut by 7 bases and J by 4 bases, with 7 bases left in between. The chain's CDR3 is CASTPLTEAFF. The CDR3 nucleotides are TGTGCCAGCACCCCGCTCACTGAAGCTTTCTTT.

Only a few counts were recorded for this clonotype. CDR3 protein: CASRGLEAGELFF. The CDR3 region has the DNA TGTGCCAGTCGCGGTCTGGAGGCCGGGGAGCTGTTTTTT. The J gene is TRBJ2-2, the V gene TRBV7-3; D is possibly TRBD2 (5 bases). Germline V gives CDR1 SGHTA, CDR2 FQGTGA. The CDR3 runs to 13 residues. Trimming took 9 bases from V and 6 from J, leaving 14 bases between them.

This clonotype was counted ten times or more. The chain uses TRBV24-1 and TRBJ2-2; no reliable D call. This CDR3 has 14 amino acids. Germline V lookup: CDR1 KGHDR, CDR2 SFDVKD. The V end was cut by 5 bases, the J end by 2 bases, with 8 bases between. The CDR3 region is CATSVGRNTGELFF. The CDR3 nucleotides read TGTGCCACCAGTGTAGGCAGAAACACCGGGGAGCTGTTTTTT.

The chain links TRBV4-2 to TRBJ2-3; possibly TRBD2 for D (6 bases). This CDR3 has 15 amino acids. Germline CDR1 is LGHNA and CDR2 is YNFKEQ. V was pared by 2 bases and J by 2 bases, with 11 bases between. DNA for the CDR3: TGTGCCAGCAGCCAAACTAGCATTAACACAGATACGCAGTATTTT. Translating it yields CASSQTSINTDTQYF.

This clonotype was observed at least ten times. The rearrangement links TRBV12-3 or TRBV12-4 to TRBJ2-3, with D tentatively TRBD1 or TRBD2 (5 bases each). This CDR3 is built from 17 residues. Trimming shortened V by 4 bases and J by 2 bases, and 19 bases separated the two germline ends. CDR3 residues: CASSSGFTPGLTDTQYF. The CDR3 DNA reads as TGTGCCAGCAGTTCTGGGTTTACTCCGGGGCTCACAGATACGCAGTATTTT.

This clonotype was seen many times. The CDR3 protein is CASSYSNSGEVLFF. The DNA for the CDR3 is TGTGCCAGCAGTTACTCGAATTCCGGGGAGGTGCTGTTTTTT. V and J are TRBV6-5 and TRBJ1-4; D gene unclear. Trimming pared 0 bases from V and 14 bases from J, leaving 16 bases between. The germline V gene has CDR1 MNHEY and CDR2 SVGAGI. The CDR3 spans 14 residues.

This clonotype was seen at least ten times. CDR3: CASSVYIAADEQFF. The DNA of the CDR3 is TGTGCCAGCAGCGTCTATATAGCGGCGGATGAGCAGTTCTTC. The chain employs TRBV9 and TRBJ2-1; D is possibly TRBD2 (6 bases). The ends were cut back, 2 bases at V and 8 bases at J, with 14 bases in the middle. Germline V lookup: CDR1 SGDLS, CDR2 YYNGEE. The CDR3 totals 14 residues.

This clonotype was counted at least ten times. The rearrangement joins TRBV20-1 to TRBJ2-7; TRBD2 matches at 8 bases. CDR1 is DFQATT, CDR2 SNEGSKA, per germline (reference sequence). After removal of 0 bases from V and 3 bases from J, the junction contained 4 bases not matched to a gene. This CDR3 contains 14 residues. The CDR3 nucleotides read TGCAGTGCTAGAGAACCGGGACTAGTCTACGAGCAGTACTTC. As protein: CSAREPGLVYEQYF.

This clonotype was observed many times. The J gene is TRBJ2-3, the V gene TRBV15; possibly TRBD1 or TRBD2 for D (5 bases each). CDR1 LNHNV and CDR2 YYDKDF come from the germline V gene (reference sequence). V was shortened by 5 bases and J by 5 bases, with 14 bases between the two germline ends. The CDR3 length is 14 residues. CDR3 amino acids: CATSAPGAGDTQYF. CDR3 nucleotides: TGTGCCACCAGCGCCCCCGGGGCCGGAGATACGCAGTATTTT. Combining the CDR3 with reference TRBV15 and TRBJ2-3 gives the whole variable domain DAMVIQNPRYQVTQFGKPVTLSCSQTLNHNVMYWYQQKSSQAPKLLFHYYDKDFNNEADTPDNFQSRRPNTSFCFLDIRSPGLGDTAMYLCATSAPGAGDTQYFGPGTRLTVL.

The sample holds a few counts of this clonotype. The chain is built from TRBV9 and TRBJ1-1; D uncertain. Germline-derived CDR1 and CDR2 are SGDLS and YYNGEE. The CDR3 is 13 amino acids. V was shortened by 4 bases and J by 6 bases, with 13 bases between the two germline ends. The CDR3 nucleotides read TGTGCCAGCAGCTCGAGCGCGGCTGCTGAAGCTTTCTTT. The encoded protein is CASSSSAAAEAFF. Complete variable domain (other parts from reference TRBV9 and TRBJ1-1): DSGVTQTPKHLITATGQRVTLRCSPRSGDLSVYWYQQSLDQGLQFLIQYYNGEERAKGNILERFSAQQFPDLHSELNLSSLELGDSALYFCASSSSAAAEAFFGQGTRLTVV.

Worth noting for this clonotype: A read error is possible here, since a much larger clone lies one base away. The chain is built from TRBV10-3 and TRBJ2-5; D is undetermined. Germline V gives CDR1 ENHRY, CDR2 SYGVKD. This CDR3 comprises 16 residues. With 4 bases removed from V and 3 bases from J, the gap between germline ends came to 18 bases. The CDR3 reads CAISGAQDEGKETQYF. CDR3 bases: TGTGCCATCAGTGGGGCCCAAGATGAAGGAAAAGAGACCCAGTACTTC.

The rearrangement links TRBV18 to TRBJ2-2; TRBD1 might be the D (5 bases). Per the germline V gene, CDR1 is KGHSH and CDR2 is LQKENI. Trimming took off 2 bases at V and 4 bases at J, with 5 bases between the two ends. The CDR3 loop spans 13 amino acids. CDR3 loop: CASSPTGTGELFF. DNA of the CDR3: TGTGCCAGCTCACCAACAGGCACCGGGGAGCTGTTTTTT.

This clonotype was picked up a small number of times. The rearrangement links TRBV27 to TRBJ1-2, with 7 bases identical to TRBD1. Trimming removed 2 bases from V and 3 bases from J; junction bases left unmatched: 6. The germline V gene encodes CDR1 MNHEY and CDR2 SMNVEV (reference sequence). This CDR3 region has 15 residues. The CDR3: CASSLTPGTDYGYTF. CDR3 in DNA: TGTGCCAGCAGTTTAACACCCGGGACAGACTATGGCTACACCTTC.

This clonotype occurred many times. This chain joins TRBV27 and TRBJ2-1, with D perhaps matching TRBD2 (5 bases). Trimming stripped 2 bases from V and 3 bases from J, with 11 bases between. The CDR3 runs 15 residues. Germline CDR1 MNHEY, CDR2 SMNVEV (reference sequence). This chain's CDR3 is CASSLTEGSYNEQFF. CDR3 DNA sequence: TGTGCCAGCAGTTTAACAGAGGGCAGCTACAATGAGCAGTTCTTC.

At least ten counts were recorded for this clonotype. The V call is TRBV2, the J call TRBJ2-2, with 9 positions matching TRBD1. CDR3 size: 19 residues. V was clipped by 1 base and J by 2 bases; unmatched bases: 11. Germline V gene sequence: CDR1 SNHLY, CDR2 FYNNEI. In nucleotides, the CDR3 is TGTGCCAGCAGTGAAGTCTTGGGACAGGGAGATTCTAACACCGGGGAGCTGTTTTTT. This encodes CASSEVLGQGDSNTGELFF.

This chain joins TRBV7-9 and TRBJ2-1, with D possibly TRBD1 on 6 matching bases. This CDR3 has 13 residues. V shed 11 bases and J shed 0 bases, with 11 bases lying between them. Germline V gene data show CDR1 as SEHNR and CDR2 as FQNEAQ (reference sequence). CDR3: CASRGASYNEQFF. The CDR3 DNA follows: TGTGCCTCCAGGGGAGCCTCCTACAATGAGCAGTTCTTC.

This clonotype was detected ten times or more. The J gene is TRBJ2-4, the V gene TRBV30, with 9 bases lining up with TRBD1. The CDR3 is 14 residues long. From germline, CDR1 is GTSNPN and CDR2 SVGIG (reference sequence). J was trimmed by 4 bases and V by 4 bases; bases with no gene match: 5. The CDR3 region has the DNA TGTGCCTGGAATACGGGACAGGGAAAAAACATTCAGTACTTC. Translating it yields CAWNTGQGKNIQYF.

In this sample, this clonotype turned up a few times. V is TRBV7-6 and J is TRBJ2-1, with TRBD2 identical over 9 bases. From germline, CDR1 is SGHVS and CDR2 FNYEAQ. The CDR3 totals 16 residues. With 1 base clipped from V and 3 bases from J, the junction kept 4 bases outside the gene matches. Written as DNA, the CDR3 is TGTGCCAGCAGCTTAGGTAGCGGGGGATTCTACAATGAGCAGTTCTTC. Translated: CASSLGSGGFYNEQFF.

This clonotype came up many times. The chain uses TRBV7-9 and TRBJ2-1; 10 bases match TRBD2. Germline loops: CDR1 SEHNR, CDR2 FQNEAQ (reference sequence). Unmatched junction bases numbered 11, after V lost 4 bases and J lost 8 bases. CDR3 length equals 16 residues. CDR3 loop: CASSSGRSGRVDEQFF. The DNA for the CDR3 is TGTGCCAGCAGCTCCGGGAGGAGCGGGAGGGTCGATGAGCAGTTCTTC. The whole variable domain, remainder taken from reference TRBV7-9 and TRBJ2-1, is DTGVSQNPRHKITKRGQNVTFRCDPISEHNRLYWYRQTLGQGPEFLTYFQNEAQLEKSRLLSDRFSAERPKGSFSTLEIQRTEQGDSAMYLCASSSGRSGRVDEQFFGPGTRLTVL.